This T cell receptor (beta chain) was sequenced in a study of CD8+ T cells in alopecia areata. Treatment noted: oral pan-JAK inhibitor, 5-10 mg twice daily. Researchers took lesional scalp punch biopsies and peripheral blood from people who were alopecia areata patients. This clone occurred a few times. The length of the CDR3 is 15 residues. The germline V gene encodes CDR1 MGHRA and CDR2 YSYEKL. After removal of 6 bases from V and 3 bases from J, the junction contained 9 bases not matched to a gene. cDNA serving as the sequencing template came from extracted, reverse transcribed RNA. Repertoires were generated with immunoSEQ multiplex PCR, while TCRdb's copy carries only in-frame clones and drops some. The data contain roughly 120,000 clones, about three fifths of them singletons.

The TCR comes from a human donor with alopecia areata. Sequenced here: CD8+ T cells sorted from blood, sampled at week 4, from a patient treated with tofacitinib. The J gene is TRBJ2-7, the V gene TRBV4-1; 9 bases map to TRBD1. The CDR3 sequence is CASSPRQGGSYEQYF. The CDR3 region has the DNA TGCGCCAGCAGTCCCCGACAGGGGGGAAGCTACGAGCAGTACTTC.